Listed below are T cell receptor beta chains from one sample, sequenced in a study of PD-1 blockade in classical Hodgkin lymphoma. TCRdb keeps only in-frame clones here, not all; method: immunoSEQ multiplex PCR. Here the sample spans about 14,000 clones, about four fifths being singletons. The sample was peripheral blood mononuclear cells (PBMCs), taken at baseline. These receptor sequences come from a human donor with classical Hodgkin lymphoma. Both conserved end residues are part of each CDR3. D genes are given only for firm matches.

CDR3aa: CASSFVGFEQYF
d_gene: -
j_gene: TRBJ2-7
v_gene: TRBV27

CDR3aa: CASSLGQGDTEAFF
d_gene: TRBD1
j_gene: TRBJ1-1
v_gene: TRBV7-8

CDR3aa: CASSRDGESTQYF
d_gene: -
j_gene: TRBJ2-5
v_gene: TRBV7-9

CDR3aa: CASSLRADNEQFF
d_gene: -
j_gene: TRBJ2-1
v_gene: TRBV5-1

CDR3aa: CASSFKGEDYGYTF
d_gene: -
j_gene: TRBJ1-2
v_gene: TRBV7-2

CDR3aa: CASADRAAKNTEAFF
d_gene: -
j_gene: TRBJ1-1
v_gene: TRBV7-3

CDR3aa: CASSLTAGAKNIQYF
d_gene: -
j_gene: TRBJ2-4
v_gene: TRBV7-3

CDR3aa: CASSLGQHTGELFF
d_gene: -
j_gene: TRBJ2-2
v_gene: TRBV5-8

CDR3aa: CASSYNYLDEKLFF
d_gene: -
j_gene: TRBJ1-4
v_gene: TRBV28

CDR3aa: CASIWGGSDTEAFF
d_gene: -
j_gene: TRBJ1-1
v_gene: TRBV19

CDR3aa: CAWSVPLNYGYTF
d_gene: -
j_gene: TRBJ1-2
v_gene: TRBV30

CDR3aa: CASSPIRDVYYEQYF
d_gene: -
j_gene: TRBJ2-7
v_gene: TRBV6-5

CDR3aa: CASSFWREPTAFF
d_gene: -
j_gene: TRBJ1-1
v_gene: TRBV28

CDR3aa: CASRDRANTGELFF
d_gene: TRBD1
j_gene: TRBJ2-2
v_gene: TRBV5-4

CDR3aa: CASSAGGSSLGEQYF
d_gene: -
j_gene: TRBJ2-7
v_gene: TRBV9

CDR3aa: CASSSDRGSYEQYF
d_gene: TRBD1
j_gene: TRBJ2-7
v_gene: TRBV18

CDR3aa: CASLRTGVDTQYF
d_gene: TRBD1
j_gene: TRBJ2-3
v_gene: TRBV5-6

CDR3aa: CAWGGQNEQFF
d_gene: -
j_gene: TRBJ2-1
v_gene: TRBV30

CDR3aa: CASSPAGAGELFF
d_gene: -
j_gene: TRBJ2-2
v_gene: TRBV9

CDR3aa: CASSLGAGLSGNTIYF
d_gene: -
j_gene: TRBJ1-3
v_gene: TRBV11-2